The entry below gives a single T cell receptor beta chain sequence along with its context. Its antigen is currently unknown. Unmatched junction bases numbered 9, after V lost 4 bases and J lost 0 bases. From germline, CDR1 is LNHDA and CDR2 SQIVND (reference sequence). The CDR3 contains 17 residues. This record belongs to a study of cytomegalovirus exposure and HLA in healthy donors. Study-wide results and caveats: Most subjects had HLA-A and HLA-B alleles reportedly predicted accurately by TCR beta sequences.

The study ran its PCR with 60 Vbeta and 13 Jbeta primers. The data were produced by immunoSEQ multiplex PCR, yet TCRdb's version contains in-frame clones alone and is incomplete. The sample holds more than 200,000 clones. The rearrangement links TRBV19 to TRBJ2-3, with 8 bases fitting TRBD2. The source of this sequence is a woman in her thirties in good health and CMV-seropositive. The material sequenced was PBMCs. Here the CDR3 DNA reads TGTGCCAGTAGTAGAACCCGGACTAGCCAGAGCACAGATACGCAGTATTTT. Translation: CASSRTRTSQSTDTQYF.